This section outlines one T cell receptor (beta chain) sequence together with its context. Sequenced by immunoSEQ multiplex PCR; TCRdb stores in-frame clones only, minus some. The table shows 70,000 to 80,000 clones, with approximately 94% occurring only once. This specimen belongs to a study of T cell changes during pregnancy in multiple sclerosis. The CDR3 sequence is 15 residues long. V lost 1 base to trimming and J lost 7 bases; unmatched junction nucleotides: 9. Germline V CDR1 and CDR2: LGHNT, FRNRAP. The source of this sequence is a female donor with multiple sclerosis, enrolled in a pregnancy study. The specimen comprised peripheral blood, sampled in the third trimester of pregnancy. The V call is TRBV12-5, the J call TRBJ2-5; 7 positions match TRBD2. Here the CDR3 DNA reads TGTGCTAGTGGTTTGGGGCGGACTAGTCAGTGGACCCAGTACTTC. This encodes CASGLGRTSQWTQYF.